This record looks at one TCR beta chain sequence and its context. The target of this receptor is not known. It has no much larger one-base neighbor in the sample; base qualities were not kept. These data come from a study of blood T cell repertoires in COVID-19 (dated by TCRdb to about 2020). Regarding the study in general: Collaborator samples came from the United States, Italy and Spain and covered acute and convalescent phases of COVID-19. The prospective study material was composed of cDNA or gDNA derived from T cells, B-cell-depleted T cells, or PBMCs. Samples came from the ongoing ImmuneRACE study (first 160 participants) plus 1,254 subjects from 6 global collaborators. Subjects who had been exposed to COVID-19, were actively infected with it, or had recovered from it provided the deeply sampled blood TCRbeta repertoires that made up the dataset. The sample metadata nearly always contained a de-identified subject ID, COVID-19 status, age in years and sex. Where HLA class I and class II types were available, the types were taken from metadata supplied by the sample provider, not from assay-based typing. The repertoires were released in a freely available public database meant as a resource for research on the immune response to SARS-CoV-2. Beyond this particular receptor, the publication reports: How much clinical and demographic metadata was included differed by source and by participant, and the metadata was provided uncurated.

The junction shows trimming of 7 bases on V and 12 bases on J, plus 25 bases between the germline ends. CDR1 and CDR2, looked up from the germline V gene, are SNHLY and FYNNEI. The CDR3 runs 14 amino acids, cysteine and phenylalanine included. The only DNA kept is the CDR3, 42 bases in frame from the first base. Collaborating institutions collected whole blood in K2EDTA tubes following their own protocols. For TCRbeta analysis, collaborators shipped samples as frozen whole blood, isolated PBMCs, or DNA extracted from either of those sample types. TCRbeta CDR3 regions were amplified from genomic DNA by means of the immunoSEQ Assay, a bias-controlled multiplex PCR. Regarding the original processing steps: Nucleated cell counts per sample were estimated from amplification of reference gene primers within the assay. To quantify the absolute abundance of each unique TCRbeta CDR3 rearrangement, sequence reads were collapsed and filtered. For each sample, productive Simpson clonality was calculated by taking the square root of Simpson's diversity index across productive rearrangements. As stored in TCRdb, this immuneACCESS dataset retains in-frame rearrangements with V and J assigned. A fraction of the clones does not appear; measured against another copy, unresolved V genes explain less than half of the discrepancy, and the remainder lacks a known reason. V, J and clone size derive from that table, while D and trimming were established from the DNA sequence. The sample records 210,000 or so clones, 92% of which are singletons. The ten biggest clones cover around 1.2% of the sample.

The sequenced sample consisted of peripheral blood. This sequence originates from a man younger than 45 with acute or convalescent COVID-19. The V and J genes are TRBV2 and TRBJ2-7; TRBD2 is perhaps the D gene, given 7 matching bases. In nucleotide form, the sequence is TGTGCCAGCACCCGCGGGGGCGATCCTACACGGGGGTACTTC. Translated, this gives CASTRGGDPTRGYF.